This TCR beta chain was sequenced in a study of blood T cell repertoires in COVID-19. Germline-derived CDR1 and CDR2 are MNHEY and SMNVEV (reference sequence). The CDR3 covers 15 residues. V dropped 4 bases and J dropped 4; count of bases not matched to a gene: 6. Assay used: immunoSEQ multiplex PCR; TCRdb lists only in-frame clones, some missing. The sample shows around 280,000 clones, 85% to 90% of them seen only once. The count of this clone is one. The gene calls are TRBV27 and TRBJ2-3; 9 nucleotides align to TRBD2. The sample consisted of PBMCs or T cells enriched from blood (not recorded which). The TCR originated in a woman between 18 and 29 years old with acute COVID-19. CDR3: CASSSWGLASDTQYF. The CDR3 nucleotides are TGTGCCAGCAGTTCCTGGGGACTAGCTTCAGATACGCAGTATTTT.